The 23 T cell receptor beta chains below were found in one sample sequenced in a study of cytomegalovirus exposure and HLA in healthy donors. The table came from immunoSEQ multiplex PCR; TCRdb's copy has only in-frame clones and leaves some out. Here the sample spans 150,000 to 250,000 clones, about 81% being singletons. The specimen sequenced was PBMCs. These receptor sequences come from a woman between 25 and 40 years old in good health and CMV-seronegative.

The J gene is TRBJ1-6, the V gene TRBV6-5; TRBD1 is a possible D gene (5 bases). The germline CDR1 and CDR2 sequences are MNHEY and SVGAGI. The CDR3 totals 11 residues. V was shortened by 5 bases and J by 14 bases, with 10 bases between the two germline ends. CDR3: CASSRGSALHF. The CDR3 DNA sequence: TGTGCCAGCAGTCGGGGGTCGGCCCTCCACTTT.

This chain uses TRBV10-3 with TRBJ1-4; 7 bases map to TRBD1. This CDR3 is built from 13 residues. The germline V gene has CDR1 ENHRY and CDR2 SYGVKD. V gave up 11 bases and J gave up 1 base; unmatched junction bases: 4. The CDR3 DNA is TGTGCCGCCAACAGGGGAACTAATGAAAAACTGTTTTTT. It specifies CAANRGTNEKLFF.

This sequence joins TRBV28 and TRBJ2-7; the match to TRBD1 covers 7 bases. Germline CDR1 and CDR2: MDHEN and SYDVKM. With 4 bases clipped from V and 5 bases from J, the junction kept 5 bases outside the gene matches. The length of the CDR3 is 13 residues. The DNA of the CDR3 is TGTGCCAGCAGTTACAGGGGTCGGGACGAGCAGTACTTC. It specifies CASSYRGRDEQYF.

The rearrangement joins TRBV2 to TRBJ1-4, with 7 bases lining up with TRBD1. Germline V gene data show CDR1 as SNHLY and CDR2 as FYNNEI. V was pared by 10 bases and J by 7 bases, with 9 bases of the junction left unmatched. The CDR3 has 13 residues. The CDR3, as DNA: TGTGCCAATAGACAGGGATTAAGTGAAAAACTGTTTTTT. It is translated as CANRQGLSEKLFF.

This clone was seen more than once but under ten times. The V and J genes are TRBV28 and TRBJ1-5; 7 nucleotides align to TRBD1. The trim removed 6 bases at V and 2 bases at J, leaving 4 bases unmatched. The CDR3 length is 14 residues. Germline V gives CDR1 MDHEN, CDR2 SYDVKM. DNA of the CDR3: TGTGCCAGCAGGGACCAGGGGGGCAATCAGCCCCAGCATTTT. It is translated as CASRDQGGNQPQHF.

CDR3: CASPPMRSGTDTQYF. The CDR3 DNA is TGTGCCAGCCCCCCAATGCGCTCGGGCACAGATACGCAGTATTTT. The gene calls are TRBV28 and TRBJ2-3, with D unresolved. Germline loops: CDR1 MDHEN, CDR2 SYDVKM. V was pared by 8 bases and J by 1 base, with 16 bases between. This CDR3 region has 15 residues.

The CDR3 DNA follows: TGTGCCAGCTGGCGGGGGGGGACGGACTATGGCTACACCTTC. Its protein product is CASWRGGTDYGYTF. The genes are TRBV2 and TRBJ1-2, with D possibly TRBD1 on 5 matching bases. CDR1 is SNHLY, CDR2 FYNNEI, per germline. Deletions cut 8 bases from V and 3 bases from J, with 16 bases between. The CDR3 has 14 residues. Supplemented by reference TRBV2 and TRBJ1-2, the full variable domain reads EPEVTQTPSHQVTQMGQEVILRCVPISNHLYFYWYRQILGQKVEFLVSFYNNEISEKSEIFDDQFSVERPDGSNFTLKIRSTKLEDSAMYFCASWRGGTDYGYTFGSGTRLTVV.

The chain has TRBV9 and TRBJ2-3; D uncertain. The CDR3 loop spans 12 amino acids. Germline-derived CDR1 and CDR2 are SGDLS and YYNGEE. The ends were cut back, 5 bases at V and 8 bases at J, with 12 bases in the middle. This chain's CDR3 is CASSATTGTQYF. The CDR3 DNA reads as TGTGCCAGCAGTGCTACAACGGGTACGCAGTATTTT.

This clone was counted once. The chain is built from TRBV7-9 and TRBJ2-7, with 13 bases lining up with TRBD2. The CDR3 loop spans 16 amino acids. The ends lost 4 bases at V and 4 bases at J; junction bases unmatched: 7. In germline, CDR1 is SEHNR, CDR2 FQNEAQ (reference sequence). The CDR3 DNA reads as TGTGCCAGCAGCTCTGGACTAGCGGGAGCCGAATACGAGCAGTACTTC. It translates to CASSSGLAGAEYEQYF.

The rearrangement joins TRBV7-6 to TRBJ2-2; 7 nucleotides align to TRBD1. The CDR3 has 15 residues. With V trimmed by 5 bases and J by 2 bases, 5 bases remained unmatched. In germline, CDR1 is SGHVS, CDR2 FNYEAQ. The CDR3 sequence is CASSPGTVNTGELFF. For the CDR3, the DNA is TGTGCCAGCAGCCCCGGGACAGTAAACACCGGGGAGCTGTTTTTT.

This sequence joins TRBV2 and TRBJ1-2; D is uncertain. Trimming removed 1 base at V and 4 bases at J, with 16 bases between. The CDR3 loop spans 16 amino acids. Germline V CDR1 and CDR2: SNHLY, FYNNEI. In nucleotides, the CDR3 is TGTGCCAGCAGTGAAGAGGGAGCCGTCCGCACCTATGGCTACACCTTC. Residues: CASSEEGAVRTYGYTF.

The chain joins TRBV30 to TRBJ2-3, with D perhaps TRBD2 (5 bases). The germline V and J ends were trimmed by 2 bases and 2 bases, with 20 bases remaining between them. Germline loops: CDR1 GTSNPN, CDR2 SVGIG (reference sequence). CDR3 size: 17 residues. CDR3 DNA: TGTGCCTGGAGTCCCATTTTCGACCGGGAAATCACAGATACGCAGTATTTT. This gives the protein CAWSPIFDREITDTQYF.

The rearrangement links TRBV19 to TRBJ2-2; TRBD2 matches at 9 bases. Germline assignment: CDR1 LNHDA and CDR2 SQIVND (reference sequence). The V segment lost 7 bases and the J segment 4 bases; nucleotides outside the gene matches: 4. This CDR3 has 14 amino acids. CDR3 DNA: TGTGCCAGTAAGGATAGCGGGAGCACCGGGGAGCTGTTTTTT. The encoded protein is CASKDSGSTGELFF. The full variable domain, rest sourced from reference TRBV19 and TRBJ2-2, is DGGITQSPKYLFRKEGQNVTLSCEQNLNHDAMYWYRQDPGQGLRLIYYSQIVNDFQKGDIAEGYSVSREKKESFPLTVTSAQKNPTAFYLCASKDSGSTGELFFGEGSRLTVL.

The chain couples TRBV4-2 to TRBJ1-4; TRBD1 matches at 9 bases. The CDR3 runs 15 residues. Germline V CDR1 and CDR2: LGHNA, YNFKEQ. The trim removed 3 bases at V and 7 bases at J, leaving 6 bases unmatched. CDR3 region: CASSQAGTGTEKLFF. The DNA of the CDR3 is TGTGCCAGCAGCCAGGCCGGGACAGGGACTGAAAAACTGTTTTTT.

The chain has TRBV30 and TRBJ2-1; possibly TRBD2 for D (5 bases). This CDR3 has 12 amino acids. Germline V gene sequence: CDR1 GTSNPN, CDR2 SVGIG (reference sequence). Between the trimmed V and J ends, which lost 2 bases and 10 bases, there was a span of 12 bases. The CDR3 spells CAWSQLAREQFF. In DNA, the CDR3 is TGTGCCTGGAGTCAATTAGCGAGAGAGCAGTTCTTC. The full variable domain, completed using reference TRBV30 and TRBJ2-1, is SQTIHQWPATLVQPVGSPLSLECTVEGTSNPNLYWYRQAAGRGLQLLFYSVGIGQISSEVPQNLSASRPQDRQFILSSKKLLLSDSGFYLCAWSQLAREQFFGPGTRLTVL.

This CDR3 is CASSEALGRPDEKLFF. The CDR3 nucleotides are TGTGCCAGCAGTGAAGCGCTGGGCAGGCCGGATGAAAAACTGTTTTTT. The rearrangement links TRBV6-1 to TRBJ1-4; no reliable D call. CDR1 and CDR2 (germline): MNHNS, SASEGT. This CDR3 has 16 amino acids. Trimming removed 0 bases from V and 6 bases from J, with 14 bases in between.

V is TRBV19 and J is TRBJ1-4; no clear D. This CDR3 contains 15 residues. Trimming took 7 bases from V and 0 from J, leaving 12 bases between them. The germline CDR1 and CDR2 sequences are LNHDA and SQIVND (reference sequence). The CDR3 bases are TGTGCCAGTACCAGCCGCGGGGCAACTAATGAAAAACTGTTTTTT. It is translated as CASTSRGATNEKLFF.

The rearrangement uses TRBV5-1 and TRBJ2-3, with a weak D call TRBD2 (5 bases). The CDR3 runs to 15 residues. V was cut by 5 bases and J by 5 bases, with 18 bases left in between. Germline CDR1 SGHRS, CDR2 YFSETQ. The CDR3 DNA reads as TGCGCCAGCAGGCCTACACCTGCCCGGGGAGATACGCAGTATTTT. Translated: CASRPTPARGDTQYF. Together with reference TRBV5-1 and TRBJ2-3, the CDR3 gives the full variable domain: KAGVTQTPRYLIKTRGQQVTLSCSPISGHRSVSWYQQTPGQGLQFLFEYFSETQRNKGNFPGRFSGRQFSNSRSEMNVSTLELGDSALYLCASRPTPARGDTQYFGPGTRLTVL.

This CDR3 is CASSPPVLRQGYNEQFF. Written as DNA, the CDR3 is TGTGCCAGCTCACCACCAGTTTTGAGACAGGGCTACAATGAGCAGTTCTTC. The V and J genes are TRBV18 and TRBJ2-1; 7 nucleotides agree with TRBD1. The germline CDR1 and CDR2 sequences are KGHSH and LQKENI. The junction had 8 bases not matched to a gene; V was cut back by 0 bases and J by 3 bases. The CDR3 loop spans 17 amino acids.

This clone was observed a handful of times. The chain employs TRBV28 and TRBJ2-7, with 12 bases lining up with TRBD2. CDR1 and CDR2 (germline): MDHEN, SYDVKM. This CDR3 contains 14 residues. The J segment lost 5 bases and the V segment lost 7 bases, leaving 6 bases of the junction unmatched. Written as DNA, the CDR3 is TGTGCCAGCACCCCAGGACTAGCGGGGAACGAGCAGTACTTC. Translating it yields CASTPGLAGNEQYF.

CDR3: CASSLVGLGSYEQYF. CDR3 nucleotide sequence: TGTGCCAGCAGCTTGGTGGGGCTTGGGTCCTACGAGCAGTACTTC. The chain combines TRBV5-6 with TRBJ2-7, with a tentative D call TRBD1 (5 bases). The CDR3 is 15 residues long. Germline V gene data show CDR1 as SGHDT and CDR2 as YYEEEE. Trimming took 0 bases from V and 1 from J, leaving 11 bases between them.

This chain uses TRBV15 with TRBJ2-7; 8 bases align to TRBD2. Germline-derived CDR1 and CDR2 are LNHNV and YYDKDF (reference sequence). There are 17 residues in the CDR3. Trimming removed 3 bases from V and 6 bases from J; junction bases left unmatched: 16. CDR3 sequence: CATSRGTYGTRIREQYF. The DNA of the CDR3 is TGTGCCACCAGCAGGGGAACGTACGGGACTAGAATTCGCGAGCAGTACTTC.

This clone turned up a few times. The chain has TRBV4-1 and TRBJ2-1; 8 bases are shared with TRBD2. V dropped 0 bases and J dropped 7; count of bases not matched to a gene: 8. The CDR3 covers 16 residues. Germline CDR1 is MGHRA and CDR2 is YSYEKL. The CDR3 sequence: CASSQESGREWNEQFF. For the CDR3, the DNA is TGCGCCAGCAGCCAAGAGAGCGGGAGAGAGTGGAATGAGCAGTTCTTC.